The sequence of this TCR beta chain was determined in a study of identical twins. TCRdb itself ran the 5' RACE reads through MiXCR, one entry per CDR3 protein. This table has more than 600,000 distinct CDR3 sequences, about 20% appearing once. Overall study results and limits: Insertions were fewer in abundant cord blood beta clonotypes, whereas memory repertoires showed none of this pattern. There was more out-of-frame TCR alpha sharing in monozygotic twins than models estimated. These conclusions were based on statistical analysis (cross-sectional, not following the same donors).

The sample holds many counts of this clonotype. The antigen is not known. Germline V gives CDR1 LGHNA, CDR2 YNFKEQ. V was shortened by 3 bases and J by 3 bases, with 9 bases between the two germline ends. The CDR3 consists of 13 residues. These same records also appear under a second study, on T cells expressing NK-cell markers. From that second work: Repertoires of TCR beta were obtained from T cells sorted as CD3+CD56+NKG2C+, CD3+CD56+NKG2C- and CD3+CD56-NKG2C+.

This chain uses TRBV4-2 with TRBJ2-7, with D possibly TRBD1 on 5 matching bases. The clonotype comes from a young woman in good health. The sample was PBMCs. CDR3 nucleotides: TGTGCCAGCAGCCAGCCCCAGGGCTACGAGCAGTACTTC. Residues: CASSQPQGYEQYF.